This T cell receptor (beta chain) comes out of a study of cytomegalovirus exposure and HLA in healthy donors. In the PCR, 60 Vbeta and 13 Jbeta primers were used. Sequenced by immunoSEQ multiplex PCR; TCRdb stores in-frame clones only, minus some. The sample includes 95,000 to 150,000 clones, around 84% seen only once; the top ten take more than 1.5%. The germline CDR1 and CDR2 sequences are SGHNT and YYREEE (reference sequence). V lost 3 bases to trimming and J lost 3 bases; unmatched junction nucleotides: 5. The CDR3 contains 15 residues. The J gene is TRBJ1-4, the V gene TRBV5-4, with TRBD1 matching over 7 bases. The source is a man aged 18 to 30 in good health and CMV-seronegative. Sample: PBMCs. In nucleotides, the CDR3 is TGTGCCAGCAGCTCCACAGGGGTCTCTAATGAAAAACTGTTTTTT. Translation gives CASSSTGVSNEKLFF.